This TCR beta chain was recovered during a study of blood T cell repertoires in COVID-19 (dated by TCRdb to 2019 to 2021). Background on the whole study: Samples covering the acute and convalescent phases of COVID-19 were provided by collaborators in the United States, Italy and Spain. The prospective study material was composed of cDNA or gDNA derived from T cells, B-cell-depleted T cells, or PBMCs. Subjects who had been exposed to COVID-19, were actively infected with it, or had recovered from it provided the deeply sampled blood TCRbeta repertoires that made up the dataset. The repertoires were released in a freely available public database intended as a resource for research on the immune response to SARS-CoV-2. Samples came from the ongoing ImmuneRACE study (first 160 participants) plus 1,254 subjects from 6 global collaborators. The sample metadata nearly always contained a de-identified subject ID, COVID-19 status, age in years and sex. Where available, HLA class I and class II types were taken from metadata supplied by the sample provider and were not determined by assay-based typing.

TCRbeta CDR3 regions were amplified from genomic DNA using the immunoSEQ Assay, a bias-controlled multiplex PCR. The source study handled its data this way. The number of nucleated cells in each sample was estimated from the amplification of reference gene primers within the assay. To quantify the absolute abundance of each unique TCRbeta CDR3 rearrangement, sequence reads were collapsed and filtered. For each sample, productive Simpson clonality was calculated as the square root of Simpson's diversity index over productive rearrangements. TCRdb stores this immuneACCESS table with in-frame sequences only. Part of the clones is absent; in the studies checked, under half of the shortfall reflects unresolved V genes, and no reason is known for the rest. V, J and clone size were drawn from that table, and D and trimming were deduced from the DNA. For this sample the table gives around 160,000 clones, of which more than 90% were detected only once. In total, the top ten clones hold 15% to 20% of the sample.

Results and caveats for the whole study, not just this receptor: How much clinical and demographic metadata was included differed by source and by participant, and the metadata was provided uncurated.

Collaborating institutions collected whole blood in K2EDTA tubes following their own protocols. For TCRbeta analysis, collaborator samples were shipped as frozen whole blood, as isolated PBMCs, or as DNA extracted from either sample type. As to this clone: It lacks a known antigen. Base qualities are not provided; no much larger clone lies one nucleotide away.

From the germline V gene (reference sequence), CDR1 is DFQATT and CDR2 is SNEGSKA. The germline V end is reduced by 3 bases and the J end by 0 bases; junction bases left unmatched: 5. The CDR3 sequence holds 15 residues, the cysteine and phenylalanine included. Left in the record is the CDR3 DNA by itself, 45 bases read in frame from the first base. The chain is encoded by TRBV20-1 joined to TRBJ1-5, and 7 junctional nucleotides match TRBD1. The sample comprised peripheral blood. The receptor's source is a man aged 60 to 75 with active or convalescent COVID-19. The CDR3 region reads CSASWTGLSNQPQHF. The DNA sequence is given as TGCAGTGCTAGTTGGACAGGTCTTAGCAATCAGCCCCAGCATTTT.